What follows is one T cell receptor beta chain and its context. Its antigen is still unknown. The isolated RNA, all of it, was reverse transcribed, so expressed TCRB transcripts were what got sequenced. Sequencing used immunoSEQ multiplex PCR; TCRdb keeps in-frame clones, though not all of them. The data hold 120,000 to 150,000 clones, with about 10% observed a single time. The data were taken from a study of beta chain features in type 1 diabetes. CDR1 is MNHNS, CDR2 SASEGT, per germline. The junction had 10 bases not matched to a gene; V was cut back by 8 bases and J by 8 bases. CDR3 length equals 15 residues. Study conclusions and caveats: Amplification by PCR could prefer shorter templates, with the same effect in patients and controls.

The TCR was taken from a young man in good health. Sequencing was carried out using naive CD4+ T cells from blood. The chain uses TRBV6-1 and TRBJ1-4; 11 positions match TRBD1. The CDR3: CASRKGQGAEEKLFF. In DNA form, the CDR3 reads TGTGCCAGCCGAAAAGGACAGGGGGCTGAGGAAAAACTGTTTTTT.